A selection of T cell receptor beta chains follows, all from one sample in a study of T cell repertoires in cytomegalovirus infection. From the reads, TCRdb called clonotypes with MiXCR, one entry per CDR3 protein. The repertoire holds about 360,000 distinct CDR3 sequences, with 15% to 20% as singletons. What was sequenced was PBMCs. Receptors were obtained from a human donor in good health (CMV status not recorded). Some clones in this sample may be carry-over from other donors' samples. Both conserved end residues are part of each CDR3. A D gene is named only where the DNA matches it firmly. Clone sizes are given selectively: once, few, many, or a class where the clone is expanded.

J gene,clone size,V gene,D gene,CDR3 DNA,CDR3 protein
TRBJ2-7,.,TRBV10-3,.,TGTGCCATCAGCGCCGGACTGGGGACCTCCTACGAGCAGTACTTC,CAISAGLGTSYEQYF
TRBJ1-2,few,TRBV7-9,.,TGTGCCAGCAGCTTAACCACAGGGCCCGGCTACACCTTC,CASSLTTGPGYTF
TRBJ2-7,.,TRBV5-1,TRBD2,TGCGCCAGCAGCTTGAGTATTAGCGGGAACGAGCAGTACTTC,CASSLSISGNEQYF
TRBJ1-6,.,TRBV7-3,.,TGTGCCAGCAGCGGAGCCCAGCCACCCCTCCACTTT,CASSGAQPPLHF
TRBJ2-1,.,TRBV5-1,TRBD2,TGCGCCAGCAGCTCCCGACTAGCCGATGAGCAGTTCTTC,CASSSRLADEQFF
TRBJ2-7,many,TRBV5-4,TRBD2,TGTGCCAGCAGCATTAGACTAGCGGGAGAGTACGAGCAGTACTTC,CASSIRLAGEYEQYF
TRBJ1-4,many,TRBV7-2,.,TGTGCCAGCAGCTTAGGATGGGGAGATGAAAAACTGTTTTTT,CASSLGWGDEKLFF
TRBJ2-1,.,TRBV4-2,.,TGTGCCAGCAGCCAAGAGGTCCAGGGGTGGAATGAGCAGTTCTTC,CASSQEVQGWNEQFF
TRBJ1-2,.,TRBV20-1,.,TGCAGTGCTAAGGCAGGGGTACACTATGGCTACACCTTC,CSAKAGVHYGYTF
TRBJ1-2,few,TRBV14,.,TGTGCCAGCAGCCAAGGTTCCGGCAGGGGTCATGGCTACACCTTC,CASSQGSGRGHGYTF
TRBJ2-3,.,TRBV12-3/TRBV12-4,.,TGTGCCAGCAGGGAGGAAGGAGATACGCAGTATTTT,CASREEGDTQYF
TRBJ2-7,.,TRBV4-1,.,TGCGCCAGCAGCCAAGAAGCCCCCGGGGAGCAGTACTTC,CASSQEAPGEQYF
TRBJ1-2,many,TRBV6-9,TRBD1,TGTGCCAGCTTACAGAACTATGCCGGGACAGGGGTCGAGAGCTATGGCTACACCTTC,CASLQNYAGTGVESYGYTF
TRBJ1-1,many,TRBV2,TRBD1,TGTGCCACCCAGGGACAGGCAAACACTGAAGCTTTCTTT,CATQGQANTEAFF
TRBJ1-5,.,TRBV12-5,.,TGTGCTAGTGGTTTGACAGGTCAGCCCCAGCATTTT,CASGLTGQPQHF
TRBJ2-1,few,TRBV20-1,TRBD2,TGCAGTGCTAGAGATGGCGGGGGGCCCCACAATGAGCAGTTCTTC,CSARDGGGPHNEQFF
TRBJ1-1,few,TRBV20-1,.,TGCAGTGCTCCGAAGGGGGTCACTGAAGCTTTCTTT,CSAPKGVTEAFF
TRBJ2-1,.,TRBV19,TRBD2,TGTGCCAGTAACTCTCAGACTAGCGGGAGGAATGAGCAGTTCTTC,CASNSQTSGRNEQFF
TRBJ2-1,.,TRBV4-3,.,TGCGCCAGCAGCCAAGTCCCGGAACCTGGGAGTGAGCAGTTCTTC,CASSQVPEPGSEQFF
TRBJ2-3,few,TRBV7-2,.,TGTGCCAGCAGCTTATCGTTGGAAACAGATACGCAGTATTTT,CASSLSLETDTQYF
TRBJ2-1,few,TRBV19,.,TGTGCCAGTAGCACAGAGGACCTCAATGAGCAGTTCTTC,CASSTEDLNEQFF
TRBJ2-5,many,TRBV7-2,TRBD2,TGTGCCAGCAGCTTACGGTCGGGGCTAGCGGGAAAAGAGACCCAGTACTTC,CASSLRSGLAGKETQYF
TRBJ1-5,.,TRBV11-2,.,TGTGCCAGCAGCTTGAATTGGGATCAGCCCCAGCATTTT,CASSLNWDQPQHF
TRBJ1-4,few,TRBV19,.,TGTGCCAGTAGTGGGGGCCAGACTAATGAAAAACTGTTTTTT,CASSGGQTNEKLFF
TRBJ2-1,many,TRBV12-3/TRBV12-4,.,TGTGCCAGCAGTACCGTTCTGGGCGGTGAGCAGTTCTTC,CASSTVLGGEQFF
TRBJ1-2,many,TRBV7-2,.,TGTGCCAGCAGCTTACGGGCAGCCACCTATGGCTACACCTTC,CASSLRAATYGYTF
TRBJ1-4,.,TRBV4-1,.,TGCGCCAGCAGCCAAGAGCCCCTGGGGATCTACCAAACAACTAATGAAAAACTGTTTTTT,CASSQEPLGIYQTTNEKLFF
TRBJ2-3,.,TRBV10-3,TRBD1,TGTGCCATCAGTGACAGAGGGACAGGGGCAGATACGCAGTATTTT,CAISDRGTGADTQYF
TRBJ1-2,few,TRBV4-1,.,TGCGCCAGCAGCCAACGCGGCAGTCAAGCTAACTATGGCTACACCTTC,CASSQRGSQANYGYTF
TRBJ2-7,few,TRBV12-3/TRBV12-4,.,TGTGCCAGCAGCACCCAACGGGTTGACTACGAGCAGTACTTC,CASSTQRVDYEQYF
TRBJ1-3,few,TRBV5-4,.,TGTGCCAGCAGCCCCGAAGGTGGCCTCTCTGGAAACACCATATATTTT,CASSPEGGLSGNTIYF
TRBJ2-1,.,TRBV10-3,TRBD2,TGTGCCATCAGTGATGCGGGGGGGTTCGGTGAGCAGTTCTTC,CAISDAGGFGEQFF
TRBJ1-2,many,TRBV7-2,.,TGTGCCAGCAGCCCGAGGGTTGGTGGCTACACCTTC,CASSPRVGGYTF
TRBJ2-3,many,TRBV30,.,TGTGCCTGGAGCGTGGCTAGCGGCACAGATACGCAGTATTTT,CAWSVASGTDTQYF
TRBJ1-1,many,TRBV7-8,TRBD1,TGTGCCAGCAGTAGAGACAGGGGTTTCACTGAAGCTTTCTTT,CASSRDRGFTEAFF
TRBJ2-7,many,TRBV7-2,.,TGTGCCAGCAGCTTAAGGGACGGCAGAAACGAGCAGTACTTC,CASSLRDGRNEQYF
TRBJ1-5,few,TRBV2,.,TGTGCCAGCAGTGTGCAATATAGCAATCAGCCCCAGCATTTT,CASSVQYSNQPQHF
TRBJ2-4,.,TRBV19,TRBD1,TGTGCCAGTAATCCAAGGGGGCTGGGGAACATTCAGTACTTC,CASNPRGLGNIQYF
TRBJ2-1,.,TRBV6-6,.,TGTGCCACCCGCCGGGACGGACACTCTGGGGATGAGCAGTTCTTC,CATRRDGHSGDEQFF
TRBJ2-7,.,TRBV20-1,.,TGCAGTGCTAGCGAGGGGGTGGGCTCCTACGAGCAGTACTTC,CSASEGVGSYEQYF
TRBJ1-4,many,TRBV7-9,.,TGTGCCAGCAGCATACGGCAGGGGACGGGGGAAAAACTGTTTTTT,CASSIRQGTGEKLFF
TRBJ2-2,few,TRBV19,.,TGTGCCAGTAGTAGAGGGGTGAACACCGGGGAGCTGTTTTTT,CASSRGVNTGELFF
TRBJ1-1,many,TRBV2,.,TGTGCCAGCAGTTGGCAGGGTGGGGTGAACACTGAAGCTTTCTTT,CASSWQGGVNTEAFF
TRBJ2-1,many,TRBV7-6,.,TGTGCCAGCAGCTTAAAGCCGCGCTTCGAGGCTATATCCTACAATGAGCAGTTCTTC,CASSLKPRFEAISYNEQFF
TRBJ2-2,.,TRBV20-1,TRBD1,TGCAGTGCTAGAGATTTTATGAGGGGGCTCTCCGGGGAGCTGTTTTTT,CSARDFMRGLSGELFF
TRBJ1-1,many,TRBV12-3/TRBV12-4,.,TGTGCCAGCAGTCCTGGACCTCCGAACACTGAAGCTTTCTTT,CASSPGPPNTEAFF
TRBJ1-3,.,TRBV27,.,TGTGCCAGCAGTTTATTCGGGGACTCTGGAAACACCATATATTTT,CASSLFGDSGNTIYF
TRBJ1-1,many,TRBV12-3/TRBV12-4,TRBD1,TGTGCCAGCAGTCCCAGGGGGGCTAAAGCTTTCTTT,CASSPRGAKAFF
TRBJ2-3,.,TRBV18,TRBD2,TGTGCCAGCTCGCCAACGCTAAGCGGGAGGGCCAGAGATACGCAGTATTTT,CASSPTLSGRARDTQYF
TRBJ1-1,many,TRBV2,.,TGTGCCAGCAGTGAAGCGCTTGCCCCGCTGAAGGGCACTGAAGCTTTCTTT,CASSEALAPLKGTEAFF
TRBJ2-1,few,TRBV5-6,.,TGTGCCAGCAGCCCCGCGTTGCTGGCCGGGTGGGATGAGCAGTTCTTC,CASSPALLAGWDEQFF
TRBJ2-7,.,TRBV6-2/TRBV6-3,.,TGTGCCAGCAGTAACAGGCTTGCCTACGAGCAGTACTTC,CASSNRLAYEQYF
TRBJ2-1,.,TRBV27,.,TGTGCCAGTTTAGGGGGGGGCGTATACAATGAGCAGTTCTTC,CASLGGGVYNEQFF
TRBJ2-1,.,TRBV28,.,TGTGCCAGCAGTCTCAGGGTTTTAAGTGAGCAGTTCTTC,CASSLRVLSEQFF
TRBJ1-1,.,TRBV12-3/TRBV12-4,.,TGTGCCAGCAGTTTAAATGGGGTAAACACTGAAGCTTTCTTT,CASSLNGVNTEAFF